This T cell receptor (beta chain) was found in a study of blood T cell repertoires in COVID-19. The assay was immunoSEQ multiplex PCR, and TCRdb's table has in-frame clones only and misses some. This table holds over 70,000 clones, about 77% found once. The receptor was isolated from a man between 65 and 85 years old with COVID-19, enrolled during active disease. The specimen was peripheral blood.

DNA of the CDR3: TGTGCCAGCAGCTCACACACAGGGACATACACAGATACGCAGTATTTT. It is translated as CASSSHTGTYTDTQYF. V is TRBV7-3 and J is TRBJ2-3; possibly TRBD1 for D (6 bases). Between the trimmed V and J ends, which lost 4 bases and 2 bases, there was a span of 16 bases. Germline V CDR1 and CDR2: SGHTA, FQGTGA. This CDR3 has 16 residues.